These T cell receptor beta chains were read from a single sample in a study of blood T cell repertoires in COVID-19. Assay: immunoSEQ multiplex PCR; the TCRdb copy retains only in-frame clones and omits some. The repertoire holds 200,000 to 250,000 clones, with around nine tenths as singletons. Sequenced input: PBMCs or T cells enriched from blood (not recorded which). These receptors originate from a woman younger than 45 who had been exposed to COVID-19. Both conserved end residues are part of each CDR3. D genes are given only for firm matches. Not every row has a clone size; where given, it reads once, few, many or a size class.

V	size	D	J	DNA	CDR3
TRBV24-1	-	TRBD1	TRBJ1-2	TGTGCCGCTTCTAGACAGGGAGAAGGCTACACCTTC	CAASRQGEGYTF
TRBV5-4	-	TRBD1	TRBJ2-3	TGTGCCAGCAGGAGACAGGGGGGCTCTAGCACAGATACGCAGTATTTT	CASRRQGGSSTDTQYF
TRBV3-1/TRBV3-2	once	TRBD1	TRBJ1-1	TGTGCCAGCAGCCAAGGTTTTTCGGTACAGGGGGAAGCTTTCTTT	CASSQGFSVQGEAFF
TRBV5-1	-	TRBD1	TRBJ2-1	TGCGCCAGCAGCTTGTCGGGACAGGCCCTCAATGAGCAGTTCTTC	CASSLSGQALNEQFF
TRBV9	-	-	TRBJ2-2	TGTGCCAGCAGCGAAGGGGTTGGTGCCGGGACTGAGACCGGGGAGCTGTTTTTT	CASSEGVGAGTETGELFF
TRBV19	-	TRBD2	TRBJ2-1	TGTGCCAGTACCACCGGGAGGGACTACCACAATGAGCAGTTCTTC	CASTTGRDYHNEQFF
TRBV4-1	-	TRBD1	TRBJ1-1	TGCGCCAGCAGCCAAGTCGGACAGGGGTCCATGAACACTGAAGCTTTCTTT	CASSQVGQGSMNTEAFF
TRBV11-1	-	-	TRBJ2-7	TGTGCCAGCAGCTTTGCAGGGCGGATCTACGAGCAGTACTTC	CASSFAGRIYEQYF
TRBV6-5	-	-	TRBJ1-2	TGTGCCAGCATCCGGGGCCAGGGGCATGGCTACACCTTC	CASIRGQGHGYTF
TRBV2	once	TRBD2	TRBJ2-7	TGTGCCAGCAGTATTAGCGGGGGGGCTAACGAGCAGTACTTC	CASSISGGANEQYF
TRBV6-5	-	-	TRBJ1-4	TGTGCCAGCAGTTACTCGGGGCAGACAAATGAAAAACTGTTTTTT	CASSYSGQTNEKLFF
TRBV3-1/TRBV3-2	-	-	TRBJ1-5	TGTGCCAGCAGCCAATCCGGTCAGCCCCAGCATTTT	CASSQSGQPQHF
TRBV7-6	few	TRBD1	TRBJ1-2	TGTGCCAGCAGCTCGTGGACAGGGCGTGAAGGTTGGGGCTACACCTTC	CASSSWTGREGWGYTF
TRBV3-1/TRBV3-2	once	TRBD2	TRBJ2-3	TGTGCCAGCAGCCCCTACCACGGGGCGGGGGGCACAGATACGCAGTATTTT	CASSPYHGAGGTDTQYF
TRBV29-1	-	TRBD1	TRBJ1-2	TGCAGCGTTGTTGGGGACAGGGGCTATGGCTACACCTTC	CSVVGDRGYGYTF
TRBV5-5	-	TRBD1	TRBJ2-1	TGTGCCAGCAGCAAAAGGGACAGGGAGGGTGAGCAGTTCTTC	CASSKRDREGEQFF
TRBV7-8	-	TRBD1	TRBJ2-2	TGTGCCAGCAGCCGACCCGACAGGGATCGTCTAAGGCTCCTAGTCGACGGGCTGTTTTTT	CASSRPDRDRLRLLVDGLFF
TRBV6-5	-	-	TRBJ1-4	TGTGCCTCTTCCTTTTCCGCAACTAATGAAAAACTGTTTTTT	CASSFSATNEKLFF
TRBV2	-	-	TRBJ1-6	TGTGCCAGCAGTGGCGGATTAAGCTCCTATAATTCACCCCTCCACTTT	CASSGGLSSYNSPLHF
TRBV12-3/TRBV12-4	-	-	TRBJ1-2	TGTGCCAGCAGTTTAAACTGGGGCGGCTACACCTTC	CASSLNWGGYTF
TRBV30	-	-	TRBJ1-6	TGTGCCTGGAAGGGGCGGGGAGGGCCACCCCTCCACTTT	CAWKGRGGPPLHF
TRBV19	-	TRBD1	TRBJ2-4	TGTGCCAGTAGCCCGGGACAGGGGTACATTCAGTACTTC	CASSPGQGYIQYF
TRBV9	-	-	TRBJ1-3	TGTGCCAGCAGCGCTACAGGGTACTCTGGAAACACCATATATTTT	CASSATGYSGNTIYF
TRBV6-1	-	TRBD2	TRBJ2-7	TGTGCCAGCAGTGAGGGACTAGCGGGGGGGCGGTCCTACGAGCAGTACTTC	CASSEGLAGGRSYEQYF
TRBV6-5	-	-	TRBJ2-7	TGTGCCAGCAGTTACGGTCGGTCGGGGGTTCTGTACGAGCAGTACTTC	CASSYGRSGVLYEQYF
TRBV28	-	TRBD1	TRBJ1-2	TGTGCCAGCAGTTTGGGTTCGCGACAGGGAAACTATGGCTACACCTTC	CASSLGSRQGNYGYTF
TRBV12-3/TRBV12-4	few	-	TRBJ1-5	TGTGCCAGCAGTCCCTGGCATGGTCAGCCCCAGCATTTT	CASSPWHGQPQHF
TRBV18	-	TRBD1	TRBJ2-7	TGTGCCAGCTCCGGGGGGACAGGGCGATCCGAGCAGTACTTC	CASSGGTGRSEQYF
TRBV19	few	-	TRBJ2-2	TGTGCCAGTAGTATCCCCAGGGGTCACACCGGGGAGCTGTTTTTT	CASSIPRGHTGELFF
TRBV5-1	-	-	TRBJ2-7	TGCGCCAGCAGCTTGACAGTCCCGTCCTACGAGCAGTACTTC	CASSLTVPSYEQYF
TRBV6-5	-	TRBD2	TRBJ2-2	TGTGCCAGCAGTAAGGGACTAGTATTTACCGGGGAGCTGTTTTTT	CASSKGLVFTGELFF
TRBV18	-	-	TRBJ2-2	TGTGCCAGCTCACCAACCCGGGAGTCTGGGGAGCTGTTTTTT	CASSPTRESGELFF
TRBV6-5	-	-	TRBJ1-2	TGTGCCAGCAGTCTGGCCTACTATGGCTACACCTTC	CASSLAYYGYTF
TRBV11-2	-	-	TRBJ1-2	TGTGCCAGCAGCTTCGTCTGGAGAGTTAATGGCTACACCTTC	CASSFVWRVNGYTF
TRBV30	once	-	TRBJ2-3	TGTGCCATGGCCAGGGTTCTCACAGATACGCAGTATTTT	CAMARVLTDTQYF
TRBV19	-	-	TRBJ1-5	TGTGCCAGTAGTTTACAGGTGAATAGCAATCAGCCCCAGCATTTT	CASSLQVNSNQPQHF
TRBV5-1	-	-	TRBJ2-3	TGCGCCAGCAGCTTGGGGCCCACCCCGTCCCGCACAGATACGCAGTATTTT	CASSLGPTPSRTDTQYF
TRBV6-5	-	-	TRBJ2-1	TGTGCCAGCAGTTACCGGGTCGGTGAGCAGTTCTTC	CASSYRVGEQFF
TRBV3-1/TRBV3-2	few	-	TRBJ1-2	TGTGCCAGCAGCCCGCGGGACGGGAACTATGGCTACACCTTC	CASSPRDGNYGYTF
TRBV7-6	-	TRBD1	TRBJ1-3	TGTGCCAGCAGCTTAGCGCGCGGTAGGGGGCTAGGAAACACCATATATTTT	CASSLARGRGLGNTIYF
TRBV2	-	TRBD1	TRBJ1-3	TGTGCCAGCAGTGAATGGGGACAGGTCTCTGGAAACACCATATATTTT	CASSEWGQVSGNTIYF
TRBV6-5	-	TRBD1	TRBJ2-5	TGTGCCAGCAGGCGACAGGGGCTCCCTCAAGAGACCCAGTACTTC	CASRRQGLPQETQYF
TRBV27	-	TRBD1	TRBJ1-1	TGTGCCAGCAGGCAAGGGGGACAGCCTGAAGCTTTCTTT	CASRQGGQPEAFF
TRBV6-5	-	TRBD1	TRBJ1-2	TGTGCCACTCACACAGGGGGCGCTGGGGACTATGGCTACACCTTC	CATHTGGAGDYGYTF
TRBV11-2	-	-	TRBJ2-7	TGTGCCAGCAGCTTAGGGGCGGGGTCCTCCTACGAGCAGTACTTC	CASSLGAGSSYEQYF
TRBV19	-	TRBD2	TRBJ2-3	TGTGCCAGTAGACCCCTAGCGGGGGGCCCAGATACGCAGTATTTT	CASRPLAGGPDTQYF
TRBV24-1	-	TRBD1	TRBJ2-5	TGTGCCACCAGTGGGACTGGGACAGGCCACCAAGAGACCCAGTACTTC	CATSGTGTGHQETQYF